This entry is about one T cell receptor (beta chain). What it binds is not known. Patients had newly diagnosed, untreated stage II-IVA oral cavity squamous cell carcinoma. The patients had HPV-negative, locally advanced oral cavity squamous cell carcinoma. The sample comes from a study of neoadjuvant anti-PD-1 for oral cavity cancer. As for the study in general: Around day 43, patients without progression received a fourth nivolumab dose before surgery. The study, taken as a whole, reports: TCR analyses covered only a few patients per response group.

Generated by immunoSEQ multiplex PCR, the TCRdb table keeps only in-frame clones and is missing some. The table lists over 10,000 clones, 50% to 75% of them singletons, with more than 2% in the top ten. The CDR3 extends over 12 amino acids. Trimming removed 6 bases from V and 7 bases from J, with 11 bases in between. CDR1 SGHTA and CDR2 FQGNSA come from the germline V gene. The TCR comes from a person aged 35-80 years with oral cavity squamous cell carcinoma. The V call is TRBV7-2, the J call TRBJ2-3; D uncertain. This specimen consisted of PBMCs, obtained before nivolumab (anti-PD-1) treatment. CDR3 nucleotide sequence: TGTGCCAGCAGGGATCAGGATAATACGCAGTATTTT. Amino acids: CASRDQDNTQYF.